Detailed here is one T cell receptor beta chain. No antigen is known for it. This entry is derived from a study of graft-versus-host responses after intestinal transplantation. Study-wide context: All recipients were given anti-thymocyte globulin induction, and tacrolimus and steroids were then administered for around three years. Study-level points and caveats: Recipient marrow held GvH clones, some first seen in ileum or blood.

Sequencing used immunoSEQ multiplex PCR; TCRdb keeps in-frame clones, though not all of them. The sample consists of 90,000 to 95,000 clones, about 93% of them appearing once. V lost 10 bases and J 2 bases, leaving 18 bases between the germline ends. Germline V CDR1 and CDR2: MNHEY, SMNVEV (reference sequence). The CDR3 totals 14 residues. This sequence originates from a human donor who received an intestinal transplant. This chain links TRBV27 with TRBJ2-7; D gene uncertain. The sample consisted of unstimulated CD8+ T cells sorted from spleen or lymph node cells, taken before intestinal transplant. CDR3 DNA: TGTGCCATCGCAACCGGGTCAAACCCCTACGAGCAGTACTTC. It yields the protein CAIATGSNPYEQYF.